This T cell receptor beta chain was identified in a study of blood T cells in healthy people across ages (dated by TCRdb to 2015 to 2017). For context, the study as a whole: In model experiments, template switching captured about one uniquely barcoded TCR beta cDNA molecule for every two T cells. The donors were split into four age groups: young (average around 16 years), middle-aged (around 37), aged (roughly 60) and long-lived (roughly 86). To track age-related changes in TCR beta repertoire diversity, the study relied on deep sequencing normalized with unique cDNA molecular identifiers. The study analyzed two additional independent replicas of 1 million unique cDNA reads from the same blood draw for two donors, one aged 18 to 29 and one aged 80 or older. To avoid experimental bias, donors of different ages were distributed randomly across sequencing lanes. Paper-wide results and their limitations: Bulk unsorted PBMC profiling prevented conclusive comparison of naive and antigen-experienced compartments. Donor CMV infection status was unknown, potentially confounding age-related changes in expanded clonotypes. Compared with the aged group, the long-lived group had more naive CD4+ T cells, fewer expanded clones and increased TCR diversity, suggesting age selection. The percentage of naive T cells measured by flow cytometry correlated strongly with observed TCR beta diversity. Observed TCR beta diversity per million T cells fell roughly linearly with age, and a significant reduction was already apparent by age around 40. Estimates of total diversity based on one million sequenced T cells were considered lower bounds and underestimates.

CDR1 is given as MNHEY and CDR2 as SVGAGI, both from the germline V gene. From the cysteine up to the phenylalanine, the CDR3 has a length of 18 residues. Left in the record is the CDR3 DNA by itself, 54 bases read in frame from the first base. At the junction V is shortened by 4 bases and J by 7 bases; bases outside the gene matches: 15. With respect to this clonotype: The antigen it recognizes is unknown. The input lacks base qualities; no much larger clone sits a single base away.

Systemically healthy Caucasian individuals from Russia, around 38 in total and aged roughly 6 to 95 years, were included as donors. Approximately 9.7 milliliters of peripheral blood were drawn from each donor into EDTA-treated Vacutainer tubes. PBMCs were isolated by Ficoll-Paque density-gradient centrifugation, with at least 7 million obtained per sample. Total RNA was extracted from PBMCs with Trizol reagent, with at least 5 micrograms obtained per sample. Naive CD45RAhigh/CD27high T cell percentages were measured by flow cytometry on a PBMC aliquot from every donor. Receptor libraries were prepared by 5' RACE. TCRdb shows the sequencer as Illumina HiSeq 2500. The second PCR ran for roughly 6 to 11 cycles and used a J-beta primer mix along with a sample-barcoded 5' primer. A unique molecular identifier was introduced onto each TCR beta cDNA molecule by a template-switch 5' adaptor carrying 12 random nucleotides. At least 2.5 million CDR3-containing paired-end reads were obtained from each sample. The Mint cDNA synthesis kit, primed by a TRBC-specific oligonucleotide, was used to synthesize first-strand cDNA from all RNA. Following uracil-DNA glycosylase treatment, a first 18-cycle PCR with universal primers M1SS and BC2_uni_R was performed on all cDNA. The study's processing was this. For normalization, 1 million high-quality reads, each with a distinct molecular identifier, were randomly selected from each sample. Reads sharing molecular identifiers were discarded rather than binned into consensus sequences. MiTCR, run with a Q25 quality threshold and the strictest error-elimination algorithm, handled CDR3 identification, clonotype clustering and error correction. A nonparametric unseen species model with Euler transformation was used to estimate a lower bound on total TCR beta diversity. TCRdb reprocessed the public reads (quality trimming at Q25 with fastp, clone calling with MiXCR) and kept in-frame beta chains. Each entry merges the rows of one CDR3 protein and shows their most common DNA and genes. The V and J calls were determined by TCRdb, not by the authors. This sample lists under 2,000,000 distinct CDR3 sequences; approximately 50% were detected once. Of the sample, 2.1% is held by the ten largest clones.

The chain couples TRBV6-5 to TRBJ1-6; TRBD1 matches 8 bases in the middle. The specimen was blood. The sequence came from a woman aged 40 to 49 in good health. The DNA sequence is as follows: TGTGCCAGCAGTTCTCTCCTTCAGCTGACAGGGGAAAATTCACCCCTCCACTTT. Its translation is CASSSLLQLTGENSPLHF.